The source of this T cell receptor (beta chain) is a study of radiation and T cells in renal cell carcinoma. Study findings and constraints: Irradiated tumors had higher TCR clonality than control tumors.

Germline CDR1 reads SGHTA; CDR2 reads FQGNSA. V lost 2 bases and J lost 4, with 11 bases in between. The CDR3 length is 14 residues. This clone is a singleton in its sample. Its specificity is unknown. Stated treatment: 15 Gy SBRT to primary tumor, nephrectomy 4 weeks later. Produced via immunoSEQ multiplex PCR; TCRdb's table is partial and in-frame only. The sample includes about 9,000 clones, more than 60% seen only once; the top ten take roughly 16%. The chain employs TRBV7-2 and TRBJ1-2; D possibly corresponds to TRBD1 (6 bases). The material was tumor tissue, obtained from a patient whose treatment included radiotherapy and nephrectomy. This TCR was recovered from a woman aged 50 to 60 with renal cell carcinoma. Here the CDR3 DNA reads TGTGCCAGCAGCTTATCAACAGGGATCTATGGCTACACCTTC. Translation gives CASSLSTGIYGYTF.